This T cell receptor beta chain was sequenced in a study of cytomegalovirus exposure and HLA in healthy donors. Germline loops: CDR1 MGHRA, CDR2 YSYEKL. V trimming: 4 bases; J trimming: 0 bases; junction bases outside the gene matches: 9. The CDR3 totals 19 residues. With 60 Vbeta and 13 Jbeta primers, the PCR was carried out. TCRdb keeps only in-frame clones here, not all; method: immunoSEQ multiplex PCR. Counted here are over 200,000 clones, around 80% occurring once; the ten biggest clones make up more than 5%. Concerning this clone itself: Its antigen is not identified.

The study, taken as a whole, reports: Despite most TCR sequences being rare, some public TCRs occurred in many donors. CMV antigen specificity was confirmed in vitro for a few CMV-associated chains. Cytomegalovirus association was listed for about 160 TCR beta chains.

The source material was PBMCs. This clonotype was sampled from a woman aged 40 to 55 in good health and CMV-seropositive. J is TRBJ2-1 and V is TRBV4-1, with 13 bases aligning to TRBD2. For the CDR3, the DNA is TGCGCCAGCAGCCCACCGACTAGCGGGAGGCCTAGCTCCTACAATGAGCAGTTCTTC. Translated: CASSPPTSGRPSSYNEQFF.